Listed below are T cell receptor beta chains from one sample, sequenced in a study of cytomegalovirus exposure and HLA in healthy donors. Some clones are missing from TCRdb's copy, which holds only in-frame ones; the method was immunoSEQ multiplex PCR. Seen here are under 150,000 clones, 83% observed once, and the top ten hold 1.2%. The sample consisted of PBMCs. These receptors came from a girl between 2 and 10 years old in good health and CMV-seronegative. CDR3s include the opening cysteine and the closing phenylalanine or tryptophan. The listing skips clone size in some rows; elsewhere it reads once, few, many or a size class.

cdr3_aa: CASSFLRLAGAYEQYF; v_call: TRBV6-5; clone_size: -
cdr3_aa: CASRPRGGSGNTIYF; v_call: TRBV7-3; clone_size: -
cdr3_aa: CATSRGGDPGLGHQASPYEQYF; v_call: TRBV15; clone_size: -
cdr3_aa: CASSQEQGVYEQYF; v_call: TRBV4-1; clone_size: -
cdr3_aa: CASSIQISYNEQFF; v_call: TRBV19; clone_size: once
cdr3_aa: CASSQGQGLFNPNEKLFF; v_call: TRBV4-3; clone_size: -
cdr3_aa: CASSLPGTSGVVGELFF; v_call: TRBV4-2; clone_size: -
cdr3_aa: CASSRDRLAGAYNEQFF; v_call: TRBV7-9; clone_size: -
cdr3_aa: CASSAGDLDTQYF; v_call: TRBV2; clone_size: -
cdr3_aa: CASSRTTGITEAFF; v_call: TRBV18; clone_size: -
cdr3_aa: CASSQPRQGASYGYTF; v_call: TRBV4-1; clone_size: -
cdr3_aa: CASSPLGTIFFSGANVLTF; v_call: TRBV18; clone_size: -
cdr3_aa: CASSQAAVAGELFF; v_call: TRBV4-2; clone_size: -
cdr3_aa: CASSGGQLPYEQYF; v_call: TRBV5-1; clone_size: -
cdr3_aa: CASSLGPGGYGYTF; v_call: TRBV27; clone_size: -
cdr3_aa: CSVVREVDYNEQFF; v_call: TRBV29-1; clone_size: -
cdr3_aa: CASSARRSAGGSYEQYF; v_call: TRBV6-1; clone_size: -
cdr3_aa: CASSLETGWKGSYEQYF; v_call: TRBV5-6; clone_size: -
cdr3_aa: CASSMGPQETQYF; v_call: TRBV19; clone_size: -
cdr3_aa: CASGRQPSSYNEQFF; v_call: TRBV6-1; clone_size: -
cdr3_aa: CASSIPREGRVEQFF; v_call: TRBV19; clone_size: -
cdr3_aa: CASSATSIGTDTQYF; v_call: TRBV6-6; clone_size: -
cdr3_aa: CASASGWNTEAFF; v_call: TRBV5-1; clone_size: -
cdr3_aa: CASSFQGNYGYTF; v_call: TRBV27; clone_size: -
cdr3_aa: CVRTPVLPRGSGNTIYF; v_call: TRBV7-5; clone_size: few
cdr3_aa: CARTSGNHNEQFF; v_call: TRBV2; clone_size: -
cdr3_aa: CASRDFGRSSYNEQFF; v_call: TRBV6-4; clone_size: -
cdr3_aa: CASSSGLGGGSDGYTF; v_call: TRBV5-1; clone_size: -
cdr3_aa: CASSLGTSGGVETQYF; v_call: TRBV27; clone_size: -
cdr3_aa: CASSSGLAGASSETQYF; v_call: TRBV5-8; clone_size: -
cdr3_aa: CASSWTSGTRPYEQYF; v_call: TRBV10-2; clone_size: few
cdr3_aa: CASSSTGDTEAFF; v_call: TRBV19; clone_size: few
cdr3_aa: CSVEAGAGELFF; v_call: TRBV29-1; clone_size: -
cdr3_aa: CASSETALDEKLFF; v_call: TRBV2; clone_size: -
cdr3_aa: CASSFDFTGELFF; v_call: TRBV6-5; clone_size: -
cdr3_aa: CASSFLGSSEQYF; v_call: TRBV5-6; clone_size: once
cdr3_aa: CASSRQSPLYEQYF; v_call: TRBV28; clone_size: -
cdr3_aa: CASSQGLETYEQYF; v_call: TRBV4-3; clone_size: -
cdr3_aa: CASSLGREAGELFF; v_call: TRBV28; clone_size: -
cdr3_aa: CASSLGLANSQETQYF; v_call: TRBV7-2; clone_size: -
cdr3_aa: CASSIDLGAANEKLFF; v_call: TRBV19; clone_size: -
cdr3_aa: CASSAYGTDGYTF; v_call: TRBV7-9; clone_size: -
cdr3_aa: CASSEVGGVQPQHF; v_call: TRBV2; clone_size: -
cdr3_aa: CASSSDRNEQFF; v_call: TRBV28; clone_size: -
cdr3_aa: CASSISTRGTGELFF; v_call: TRBV19; clone_size: -
cdr3_aa: CASSERLSLSYEQYF; v_call: TRBV2; clone_size: -
cdr3_aa: CASSLALGLGRETQYF; v_call: TRBV7-3; clone_size: -
cdr3_aa: CASSQFLAGSSYEQYF; v_call: TRBV4-1; clone_size: -
cdr3_aa: CASTGGGEADTQYF; v_call: TRBV19; clone_size: -
cdr3_aa: CASSQSYGREQFF; v_call: TRBV14; clone_size: few
cdr3_aa: CASSLGQGKYNEQFF; v_call: TRBV7-2; clone_size: once